The clone carrying this T cell receptor (beta chain) was counted many times. Its antigen remains unidentified. Bulk TCR library preparation followed previously described methods with listed TCR primers. TCRdb re-derived calls from the PCR reads in MiXCR, one entry per CDR3 protein. The repertoire holds 60,000 to 70,000 distinct CDR3 sequences, with 15% to 20% as singletons. This record belongs to a study of molecular identifiers for immune sequencing clone quantification. Study context: Five aliquots were made in replicates from the RNA of approximately 20,000 or 98,000 naive CD8 cells, and four were sequenced. Findings of the study overall: Barcodes shared by identical TCR molecules could lead to underestimated sizes of highly expanded clones.

When naive CD8 T cells were sorted, they were gated as CD8+CD4-CCR7+CD45RA+. Unmatched junction bases numbered 7, after V lost 5 bases and J lost 4 bases. The germline V gene encodes CDR1 LNHDA and CDR2 SQIVND (reference sequence). CDR3 length equals 14 residues. This chain connects TRBV19 to TRBJ2-7, with TRBD2 matching 8 bases. This receptor was identified in a human donor in good health. Some libraries in this study had Jurkat cell RNA spiked in. Sequencing was performed on naive CD8+ T cells from blood, with Jurkat cell RNA spiked in. Specified subset: FACS-sorted CD8+CD4-CCR7+CD45RA+ naive T cells. The CDR3 sequence: CASSPQTGGYEQYF. CDR3 DNA: TGTGCCAGTAGTCCTCAGACGGGAGGGTACGAGCAGTACTTC. Based on the CDR3 plus reference TRBV19 and TRBJ2-7, the full variable domain is DGGITQSPKYLFRKEGQNVTLSCEQNLNHDAMYWYRQDPGQGLRLIYYSQIVNDFQKGDIAEGYSVSREKKESFPLTVTSAQKNPTAFYLCASSPQTGGYEQYFGPGTRLTVT.